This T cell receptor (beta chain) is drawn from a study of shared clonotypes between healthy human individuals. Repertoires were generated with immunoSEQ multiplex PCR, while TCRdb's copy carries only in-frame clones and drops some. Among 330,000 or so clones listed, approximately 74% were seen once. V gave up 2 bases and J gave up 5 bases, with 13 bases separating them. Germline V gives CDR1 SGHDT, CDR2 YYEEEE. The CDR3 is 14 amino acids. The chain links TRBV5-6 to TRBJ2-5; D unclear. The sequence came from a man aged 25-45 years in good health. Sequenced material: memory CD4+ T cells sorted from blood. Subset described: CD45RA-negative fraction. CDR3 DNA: TGTGCCAGCAGCTTCTCGTTAGGTATGGAGACCCAGTACTTC. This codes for CASSFSLGMETQYF.